This TCR beta chain is from a study of PD-1 blockade in classical Hodgkin lymphoma. The method was immunoSEQ multiplex PCR; TCRdb's version includes in-frame clones alone and lacks a portion of them. The data contain tens of thousands of clones, 80% to 90% of them singletons. Time point noted: newly diagnosed, previously untreated cHL patient sample. Magnetic negative selection purified CD4+ T cells from thawed PBMCs. V shed 1 base and J shed 0 bases, with 11 bases lying between them. Germline CDR1 SGDLS, CDR2 YYNGEE. The CDR3 sequence is 15 residues long. This receptor was obtained from a human donor with classical Hodgkin lymphoma. The rearrangement joins TRBV9 to TRBJ2-7, with D possibly being TRBD2 (6 bases). The specimen was CD4+ T cells from blood. As DNA, the CDR3 is TGTGCCAGCAGCGTACGTGCGGGATCCTCCTACGAGCAGTACTTC. Residues: CASSVRAGSSYEQYF.